What follows is one T cell receptor beta chain and its context. The antigen is unknown. This specimen comes from a study of cytomegalovirus exposure and HLA in healthy donors. Study at large: Among roughly 190 million T cells, an earlier analysis found around 100 million unique TCR beta sequences. Broader study findings: Specificity for CMV antigens was confirmed in vitro for three of the CMV-associated chains. TCR beta V segments were, for the most part, productive about 87% or about 30% of the time in an earlier analysis.

CMV serostatus data were not documented for this donor. V was pared by 3 bases and J by 6 bases, with 19 bases between. This CDR3 has 16 amino acids. In germline, CDR1 is SGHRS, CDR2 YFSETQ. Use of 60 Vbeta and 13 Jbeta primers characterized the PCR. Some clones are missing from TCRdb's copy, which holds only in-frame ones; the method was immunoSEQ multiplex PCR. The table lists 73,000 or so clones, roughly four fifths of them singletons, with around 6.3% in the top ten. This clonotype originated in a human donor in good health. The specimen was PBMCs. This chain joins TRBV5-1 and TRBJ1-3; perhaps TRBD1 as D (6 bases). The CDR3 nucleotides are TGCGCCAGCAGCTCATCTGACGGGGGGCCGACAAACACCATATATTTT. Its translation: CASSSSDGGPTNTIYF.